The present T cell receptor beta chain was sequenced within a study of shared clonotypes between healthy human individuals. Assay: immunoSEQ multiplex PCR; the TCRdb copy retains only in-frame clones and omits some. This repertoire shows 1,400,000 or so clones, about 98.5% found once; its top ten account for 0.3% to 0.45%. The CDR3 is 15 amino acids. The germline V gene encodes CDR1 SGHTA and CDR2 FQGNSA. V dropped 1 base and J dropped 3 bases, with 13 bases sitting between them. The chain links TRBV7-2 to TRBJ2-7; no reliable D call. Sequencing input: naive CD4+ T cells sorted from blood. Indicated subset: CD45RA+ positively selected. The sequence came from a man in his thirties or forties in good health. CDR3 sequence: CASSLGVPSSYEQYF. The CDR3 nucleotides are TGTGCCAGCAGCTTAGGAGTCCCATCTAGCTACGAGCAGTACTTC.